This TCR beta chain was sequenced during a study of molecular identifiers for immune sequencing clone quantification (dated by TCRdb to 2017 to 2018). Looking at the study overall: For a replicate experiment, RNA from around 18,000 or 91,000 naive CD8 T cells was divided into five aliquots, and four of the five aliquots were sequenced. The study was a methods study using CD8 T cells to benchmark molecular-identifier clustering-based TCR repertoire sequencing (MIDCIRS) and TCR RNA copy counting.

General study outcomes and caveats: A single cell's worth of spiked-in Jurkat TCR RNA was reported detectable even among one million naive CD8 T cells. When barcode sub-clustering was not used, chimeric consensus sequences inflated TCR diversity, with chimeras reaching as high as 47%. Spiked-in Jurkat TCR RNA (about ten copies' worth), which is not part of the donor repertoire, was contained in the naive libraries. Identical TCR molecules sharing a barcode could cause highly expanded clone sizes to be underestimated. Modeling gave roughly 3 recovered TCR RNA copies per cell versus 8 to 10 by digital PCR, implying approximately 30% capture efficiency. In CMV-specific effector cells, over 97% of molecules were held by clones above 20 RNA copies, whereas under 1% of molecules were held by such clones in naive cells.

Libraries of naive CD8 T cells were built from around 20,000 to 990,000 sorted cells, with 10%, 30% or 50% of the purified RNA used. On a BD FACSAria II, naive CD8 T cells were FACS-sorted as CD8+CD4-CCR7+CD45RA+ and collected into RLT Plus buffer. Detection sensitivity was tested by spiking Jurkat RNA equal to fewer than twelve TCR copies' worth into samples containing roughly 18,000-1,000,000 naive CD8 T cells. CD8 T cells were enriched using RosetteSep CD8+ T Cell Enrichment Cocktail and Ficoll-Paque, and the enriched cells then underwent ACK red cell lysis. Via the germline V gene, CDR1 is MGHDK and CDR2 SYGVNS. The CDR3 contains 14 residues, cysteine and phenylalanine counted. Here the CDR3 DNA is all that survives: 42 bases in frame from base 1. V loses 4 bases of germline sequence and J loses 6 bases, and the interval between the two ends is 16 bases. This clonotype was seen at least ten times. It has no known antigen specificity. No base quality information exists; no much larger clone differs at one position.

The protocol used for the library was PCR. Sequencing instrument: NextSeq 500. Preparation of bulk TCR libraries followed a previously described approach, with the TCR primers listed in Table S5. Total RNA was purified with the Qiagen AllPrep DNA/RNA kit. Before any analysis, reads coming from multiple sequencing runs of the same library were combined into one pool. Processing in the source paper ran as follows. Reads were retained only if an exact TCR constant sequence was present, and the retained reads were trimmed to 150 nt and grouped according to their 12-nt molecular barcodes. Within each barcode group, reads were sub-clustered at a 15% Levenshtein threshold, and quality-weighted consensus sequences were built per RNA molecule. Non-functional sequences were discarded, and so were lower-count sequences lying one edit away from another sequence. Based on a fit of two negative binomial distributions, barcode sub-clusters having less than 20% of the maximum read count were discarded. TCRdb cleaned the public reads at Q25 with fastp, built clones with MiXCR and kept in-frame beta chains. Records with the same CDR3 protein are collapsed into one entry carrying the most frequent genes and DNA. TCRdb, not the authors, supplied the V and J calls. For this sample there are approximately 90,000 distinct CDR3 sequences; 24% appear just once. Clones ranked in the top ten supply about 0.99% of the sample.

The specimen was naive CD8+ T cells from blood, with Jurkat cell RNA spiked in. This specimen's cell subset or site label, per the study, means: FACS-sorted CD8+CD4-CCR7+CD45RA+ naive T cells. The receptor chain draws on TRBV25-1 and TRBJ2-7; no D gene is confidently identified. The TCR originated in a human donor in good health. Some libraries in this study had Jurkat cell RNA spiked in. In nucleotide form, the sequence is TGTGCCAGCAGTGCCACCCCCCTACGAGGCGAGCAGTACTTC. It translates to CASSATPLRGEQYF.